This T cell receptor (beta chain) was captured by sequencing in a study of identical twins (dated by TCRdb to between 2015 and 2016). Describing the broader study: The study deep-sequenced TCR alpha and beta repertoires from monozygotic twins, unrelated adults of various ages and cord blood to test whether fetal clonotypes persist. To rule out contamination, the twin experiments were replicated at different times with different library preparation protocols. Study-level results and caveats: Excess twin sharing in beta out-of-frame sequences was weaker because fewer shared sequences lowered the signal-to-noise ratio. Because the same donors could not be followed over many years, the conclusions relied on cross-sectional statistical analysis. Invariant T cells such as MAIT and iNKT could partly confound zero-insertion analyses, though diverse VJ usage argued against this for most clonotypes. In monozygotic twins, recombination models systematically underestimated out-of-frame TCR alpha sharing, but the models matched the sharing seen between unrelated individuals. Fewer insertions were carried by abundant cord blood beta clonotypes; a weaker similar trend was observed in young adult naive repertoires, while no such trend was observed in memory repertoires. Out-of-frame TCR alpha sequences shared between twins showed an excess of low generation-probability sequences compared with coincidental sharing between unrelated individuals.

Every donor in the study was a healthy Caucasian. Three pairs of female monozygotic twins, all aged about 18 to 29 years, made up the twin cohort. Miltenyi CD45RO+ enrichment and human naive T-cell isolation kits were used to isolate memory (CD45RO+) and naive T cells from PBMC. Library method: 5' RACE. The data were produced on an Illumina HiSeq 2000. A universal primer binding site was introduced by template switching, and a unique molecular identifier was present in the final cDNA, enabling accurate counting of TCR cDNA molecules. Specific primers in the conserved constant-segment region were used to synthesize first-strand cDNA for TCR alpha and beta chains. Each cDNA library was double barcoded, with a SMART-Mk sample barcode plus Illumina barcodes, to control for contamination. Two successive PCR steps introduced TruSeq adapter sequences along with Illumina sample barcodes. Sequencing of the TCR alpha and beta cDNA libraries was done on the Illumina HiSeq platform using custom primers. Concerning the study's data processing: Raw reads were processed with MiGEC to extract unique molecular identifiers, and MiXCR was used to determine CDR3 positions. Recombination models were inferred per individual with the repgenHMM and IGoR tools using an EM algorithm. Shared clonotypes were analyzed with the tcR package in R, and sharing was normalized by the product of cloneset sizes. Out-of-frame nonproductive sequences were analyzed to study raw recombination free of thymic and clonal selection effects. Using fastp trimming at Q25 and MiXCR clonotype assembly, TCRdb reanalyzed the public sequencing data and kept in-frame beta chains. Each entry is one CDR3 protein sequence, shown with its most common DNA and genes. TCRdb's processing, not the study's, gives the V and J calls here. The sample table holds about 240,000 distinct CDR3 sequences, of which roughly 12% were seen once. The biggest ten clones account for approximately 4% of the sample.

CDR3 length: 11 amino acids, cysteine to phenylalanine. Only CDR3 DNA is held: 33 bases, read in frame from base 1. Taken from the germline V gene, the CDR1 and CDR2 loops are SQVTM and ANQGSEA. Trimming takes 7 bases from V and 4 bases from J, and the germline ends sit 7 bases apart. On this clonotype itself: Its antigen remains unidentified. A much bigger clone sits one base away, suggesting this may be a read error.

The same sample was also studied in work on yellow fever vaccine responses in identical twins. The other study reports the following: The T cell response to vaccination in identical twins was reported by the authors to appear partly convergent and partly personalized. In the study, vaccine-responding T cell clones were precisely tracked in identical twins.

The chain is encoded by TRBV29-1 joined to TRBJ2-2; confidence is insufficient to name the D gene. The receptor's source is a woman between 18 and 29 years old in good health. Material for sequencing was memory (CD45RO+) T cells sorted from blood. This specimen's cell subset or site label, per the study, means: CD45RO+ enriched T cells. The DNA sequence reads TGCAGCGATGTTGGCACCGGGGAGCTGTTTTTT. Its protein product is CSDVGTGELFF.